This TCR beta chain derives from a study of T cells in Graves' hyperthyroidism and ophthalmopathy. Researchers amplified the TCR beta CDR3 regions from RNA transcripts. The primer set for the first-round RT-PCR of the TCR CDR3 was HTBI. TCRdb itself ran the multiplex PCR reads through MiXCR, one entry per CDR3 protein. This sample carries about 600,000 distinct CDR3 sequences, more than 12% of them seen once, and the ten largest clones take approximately 12%. Deletions cut 4 bases from V and 0 bases from J, with 11 bases between. The CDR3 has 15 amino acids. Germline-derived CDR1 and CDR2 are SGDLS and YYNGEE. Uncontrolled infection, other autoimmune disease, pregnancy or lactation barred patients from enrollment. Diagnoses were made from clinical symptoms, serum measures (thyroxine and TRAb), thyroid ultrasound and orbital computed tomography. This sample holds PBMCs from under 11 ml fresh peripheral blood.

This chain connects TRBV9 to TRBJ2-1; tentative D call: TRBD2 (6 bases). The clonotype comes from a woman between 45 and 60 years old with Graves' ophthalmopathy. The sequencing sample was made of blood. CDR3 sequence: CASSPWRASYNEQFF. The CDR3 DNA is TGTGCCAGCAGCCCCTGGAGGGCCTCCTACAATGAGCAGTTCTTC.